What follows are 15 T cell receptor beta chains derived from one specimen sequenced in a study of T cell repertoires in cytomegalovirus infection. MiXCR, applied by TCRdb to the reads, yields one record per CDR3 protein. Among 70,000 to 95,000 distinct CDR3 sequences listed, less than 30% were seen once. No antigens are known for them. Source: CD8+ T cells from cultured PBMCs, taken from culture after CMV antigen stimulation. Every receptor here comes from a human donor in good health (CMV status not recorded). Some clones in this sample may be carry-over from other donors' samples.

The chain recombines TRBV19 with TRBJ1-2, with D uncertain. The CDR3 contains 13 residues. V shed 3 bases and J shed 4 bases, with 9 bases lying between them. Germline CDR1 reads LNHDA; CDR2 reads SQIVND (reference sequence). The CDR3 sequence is CASSMAALYGYTF. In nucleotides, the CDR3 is TGTGCCAGTAGTATGGCTGCCCTCTATGGCTACACCTTC. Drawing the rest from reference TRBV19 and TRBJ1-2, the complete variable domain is DGGITQSPKYLFRKEGQNVTLSCEQNLNHDAMYWYRQDPGQGLRLIYYSQIVNDFQKGDIAEGYSVSREKKESFPLTVTSAQKNPTAFYLCASSMAALYGYTFGSGTRLTVV.

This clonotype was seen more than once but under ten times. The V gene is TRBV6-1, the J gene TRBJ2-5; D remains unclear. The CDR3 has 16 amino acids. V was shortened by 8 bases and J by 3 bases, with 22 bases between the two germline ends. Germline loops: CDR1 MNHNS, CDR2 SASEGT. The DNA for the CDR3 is TGTGCCAGCGCTGACCCCCGGCGAGGAGTGGAAGAGACCCAGTACTTC. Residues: CASADPRRGVEETQYF.

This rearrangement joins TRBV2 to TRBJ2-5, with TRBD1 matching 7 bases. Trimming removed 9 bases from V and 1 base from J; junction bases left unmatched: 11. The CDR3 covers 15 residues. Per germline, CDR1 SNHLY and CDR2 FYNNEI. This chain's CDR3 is CARTEYRGLQETQYF. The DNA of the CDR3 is TGTGCCAGGACGGAGTACAGGGGCCTCCAAGAGACCCAGTACTTC.

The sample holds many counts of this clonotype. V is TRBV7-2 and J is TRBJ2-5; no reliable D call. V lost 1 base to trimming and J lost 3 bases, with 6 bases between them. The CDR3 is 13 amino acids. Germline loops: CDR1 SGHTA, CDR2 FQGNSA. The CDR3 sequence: CASSLESEETQYF. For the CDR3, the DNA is TGTGCCAGCAGCTTAGAGTCCGAAGAGACCCAGTACTTC.

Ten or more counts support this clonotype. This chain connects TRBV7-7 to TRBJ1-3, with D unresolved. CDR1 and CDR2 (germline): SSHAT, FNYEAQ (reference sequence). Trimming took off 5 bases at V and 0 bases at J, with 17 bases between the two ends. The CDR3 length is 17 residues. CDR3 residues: CASSPGWSFLSGNTIYF. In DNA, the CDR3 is TGTGCCAGCAGCCCCGGGTGGAGTTTCCTCTCTGGAAACACCATATATTTT.

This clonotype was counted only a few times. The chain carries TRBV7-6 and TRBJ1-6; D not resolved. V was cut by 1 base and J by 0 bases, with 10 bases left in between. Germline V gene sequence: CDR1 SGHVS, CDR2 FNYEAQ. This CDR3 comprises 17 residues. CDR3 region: CASSLDVPSSYNSPLHF. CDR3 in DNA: TGTGCCAGCAGCTTAGATGTCCCGAGCTCCTATAATTCACCCCTCCACTTT.

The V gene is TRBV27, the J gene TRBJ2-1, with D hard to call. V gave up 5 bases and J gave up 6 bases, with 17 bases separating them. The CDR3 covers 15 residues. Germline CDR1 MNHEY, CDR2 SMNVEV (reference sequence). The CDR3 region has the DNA TGTGCCAGCAGTCTAAAAAGCCCCCTTATCAATGAGCAGTTCTTC. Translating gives CASSLKSPLINEQFF.

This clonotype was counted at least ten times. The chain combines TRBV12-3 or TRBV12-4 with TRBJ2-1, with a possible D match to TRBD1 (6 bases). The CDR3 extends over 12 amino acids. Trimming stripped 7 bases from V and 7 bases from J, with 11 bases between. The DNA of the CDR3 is TGTGCCAGCAACAACAGGGTGAATGAGCAGTTCTTC. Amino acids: CASNNRVNEQFF.

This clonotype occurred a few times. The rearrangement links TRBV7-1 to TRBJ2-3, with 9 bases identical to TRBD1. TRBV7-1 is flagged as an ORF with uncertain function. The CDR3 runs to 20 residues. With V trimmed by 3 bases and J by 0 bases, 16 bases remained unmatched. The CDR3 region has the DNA TGTGCCAGCAGCTCCACTAGATGGGGACAGGGTAGACCTAGCACAGATACGCAGTATTTT. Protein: CASSSTRWGQGRPSTDTQYF.

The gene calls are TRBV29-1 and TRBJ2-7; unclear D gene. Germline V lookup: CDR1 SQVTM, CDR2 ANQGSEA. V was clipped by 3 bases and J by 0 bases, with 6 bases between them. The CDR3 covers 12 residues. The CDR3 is CSVEANSYEQYF. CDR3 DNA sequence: TGCAGCGTTGAGGCCAACTCCTACGAGCAGTACTTC.

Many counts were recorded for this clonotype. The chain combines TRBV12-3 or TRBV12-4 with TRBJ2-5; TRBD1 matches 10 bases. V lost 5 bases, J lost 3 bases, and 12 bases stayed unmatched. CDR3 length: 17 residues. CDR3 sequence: CASSLRPPGTGEETQYF. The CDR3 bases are TGTGCCAGCAGTCTTAGGCCCCCCGGGACAGGGGAAGAGACCCAGTACTTC.

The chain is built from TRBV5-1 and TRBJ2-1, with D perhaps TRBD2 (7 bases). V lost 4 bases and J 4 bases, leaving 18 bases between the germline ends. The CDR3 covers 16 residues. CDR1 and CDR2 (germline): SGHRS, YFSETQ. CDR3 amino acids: CASSPFGGGGYNEQFF. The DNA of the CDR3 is TGCGCCAGCAGCCCCTTTGGGGGGGGCGGGTACAATGAGCAGTTCTTC.

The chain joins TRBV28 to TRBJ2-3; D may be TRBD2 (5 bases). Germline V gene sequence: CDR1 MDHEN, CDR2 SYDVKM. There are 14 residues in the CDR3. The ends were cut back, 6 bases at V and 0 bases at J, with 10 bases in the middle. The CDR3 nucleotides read TGTGCCAGCAGGTCCTGGACTAGCACAGATACGCAGTATTTT. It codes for CASRSWTSTDTQYF.

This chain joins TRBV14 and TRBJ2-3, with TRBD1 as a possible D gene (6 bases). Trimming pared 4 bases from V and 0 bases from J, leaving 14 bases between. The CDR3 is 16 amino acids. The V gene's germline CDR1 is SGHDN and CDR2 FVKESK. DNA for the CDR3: TGTGCCAGCAGCCTAGCAGGGGCGCTAAGCACAGATACGCAGTATTTT. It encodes CASSLAGALSTDTQYF.

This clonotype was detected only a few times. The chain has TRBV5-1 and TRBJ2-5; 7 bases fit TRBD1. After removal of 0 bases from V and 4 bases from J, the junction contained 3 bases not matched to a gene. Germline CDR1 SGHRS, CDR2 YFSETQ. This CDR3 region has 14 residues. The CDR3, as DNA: TGCGCCAGCAGCTTGGGGAAGGGGGCAGAGACCCAGTACTTC. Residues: CASSLGKGAETQYF.